Below are 5 T cell receptor beta chains sequenced from a single sample in a study of cytomegalovirus exposure and HLA in healthy donors. 60 Vbeta and 13 Jbeta primers were used in PCR. TCRdb keeps only in-frame clones here, not all; method: immunoSEQ multiplex PCR. The data show about 200,000 clones, with 79% seen just once and approximately 1.5% held by the top ten. Sequenced: PBMCs. The receptors were sampled from a man aged 50 to 59 in good health and CMV-seronegative.

In DNA form, the CDR3 reads TGTGCCAGCAGTTTAGTGAGGAACACCGGGGAGCTGTTTTTT. This translates into CASSLVRNTGELFF. J is TRBJ2-2 and V is TRBV27; no reliable D call. Germline V gene data show CDR1 as MNHEY and CDR2 as SMNVEV (reference sequence). CDR3 length: 14 residues. The V gene lost 2 bases and the J gene lost 1 base, with 5 bases spanning the gap.

The rearrangement joins TRBV9 to TRBJ2-5, with TRBD1 as a possible D gene (5 bases). Trimming left V 4 bases short and J 5 bases short, with 18 bases between. CDR3 length: 15 residues. CDR1 is SGDLS and CDR2 is YYNGEE in the germline V gene. CDR3 in amino acids: CASSSFQGSQETQYF. CDR3 coding DNA: TGTGCCAGCAGCTCATTTCAGGGATCTCAGGAGACCCAGTACTTC.

The chain joins TRBV4-1 to TRBJ1-3; no definite D call. This CDR3 contains 17 residues. Germline V gene data show CDR1 as MGHRA and CDR2 as YSYEKL. Trimming cost V 2 bases and J 0 bases, with 14 bases left between them. This CDR3 reads CASSQLYGEDSGNTIYF. In DNA, the CDR3 is TGCGCCAGCAGCCAATTATACGGGGAAGACTCTGGAAACACCATATATTTT.

This clone showed up just once. The genes are TRBV4-1 and TRBJ2-7; 7 bases line up with TRBD1. The V gene's germline CDR1 is MGHRA and CDR2 YSYEKL. The V and J ends lost 5 bases and 4 bases, in that order; junction bases with no gene match: 5. The CDR3 has 13 residues. CDR3 amino acids: CASSWDRLYEQYF. CDR3 DNA sequence: TGCGCCAGCAGCTGGGACAGATTATACGAGCAGTACTTC.

This rearrangement joins TRBV7-3 to TRBJ2-3, with D maybe TRBD2 (5 bases). Germline V gives CDR1 SGHTA, CDR2 FQGTGA. The CDR3 extends over 15 amino acids. Trimming removed 3 bases at V and 0 bases at J, with 10 bases between. CDR3 region: CASSLTSGSTDTQYF. The CDR3 nucleotides are TGTGCCAGCAGCTTGACCTCGGGAAGCACAGATACGCAGTATTTT. The full variable domain, with the rest looked up from reference TRBV7-3 and TRBJ2-3, is GAGVSQTPSNKVTEKGKYVELRCDPISGHTALYWYRQSLGQGPEFLIYFQGTGAADDSGLPNDRFFAVRPEGSVSTLKIQRTERGDSAVYLCASSLTSGSTDTQYFGPGTRLTVL.